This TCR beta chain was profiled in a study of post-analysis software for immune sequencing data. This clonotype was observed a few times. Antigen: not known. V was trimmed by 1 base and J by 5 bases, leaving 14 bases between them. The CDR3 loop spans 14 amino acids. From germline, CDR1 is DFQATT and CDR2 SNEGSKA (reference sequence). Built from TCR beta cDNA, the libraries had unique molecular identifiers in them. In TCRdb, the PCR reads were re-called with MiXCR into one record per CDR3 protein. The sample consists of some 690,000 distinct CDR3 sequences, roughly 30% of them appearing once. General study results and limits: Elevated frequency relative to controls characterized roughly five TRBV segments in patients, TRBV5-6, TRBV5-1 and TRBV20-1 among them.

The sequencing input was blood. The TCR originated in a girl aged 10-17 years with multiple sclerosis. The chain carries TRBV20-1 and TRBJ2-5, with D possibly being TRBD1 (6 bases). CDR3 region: CSARVTGSGETQYF. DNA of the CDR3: TGCAGTGCTAGAGTAACAGGGTCAGGGGAGACCCAGTACTTC.